The T cell receptor beta chain described here comes from a study of blood T cell repertoires in COVID-19. Study in general: Italy, Spain and the United States were the sources of the convalescent and acute COVID-19 samples.

Sequenced by immunoSEQ multiplex PCR; TCRdb stores in-frame clones only, minus some. The table has about 220,000 clones, about 82% seen once. The sample was peripheral blood. The source is a woman in her sixties or seventies with COVID-19, enrolled during active disease.

The chain's CDR3 is CASSIGVLGTWSTDTQYF. DNA for the CDR3: TGTGCCAGTAGTATAGGCGTGCTCGGGACATGGAGCACAGATACGCAGTATTTT. The chain couples TRBV19 to TRBJ2-3, with TRBD1 as a possible D gene (6 bases). This CDR3 comprises 18 residues. Trimming pared 1 base from V and 0 bases from J, leaving 17 bases between. Germline CDR1 LNHDA, CDR2 SQIVND (reference sequence).